The present T cell receptor (beta chain) was sequenced within a study of blood T cell repertoires in COVID-19 (dated by TCRdb to between 2020 and 2021). With regard to the full study: Collaborator samples came from the United States, Italy and Spain and covered acute and convalescent phases of COVID-19. The material from the prospective study consisted of cDNA or gDNA derived from T cells, B-cell-depleted T cells, or PBMCs. Deeply sampled blood TCRbeta repertoires from subjects exposed to, actively infected with, or recovered from COVID-19 were included in the dataset. The repertoires were released in a freely available public database meant as a resource for research on the immune response to SARS-CoV-2. Samples were obtained from the ongoing ImmuneRACE study (first 160 participants) and from about 1,300 subjects provided by 6 global collaborators. The sample metadata nearly always contained a de-identified subject ID, COVID-19 status, age in years and sex. HLA class I and class II types, where available, came from metadata supplied by the sample provider rather than from assay-based typing. What the authors observed across the whole study: Clinical and demographic metadata were provided uncurated, with the amount varying by source and participant.

The CDR3, cysteine through phenylalanine, is 15 amino acids long. Of all the DNA, just the CDR3 is kept, 45 bases in frame from base 1. The germline V gene (reference sequence) sets CDR1 to LGHDT and CDR2 to YNNKEL. Cut back by 1 base and 3 bases, the V and J ends lie 12 bases apart. In the prospective study, participants were about 18 to 95 years old, resided in 24 geographic areas of the United States, and were enrolled through a virtual design. In the prospective study, cohorts were assigned on the basis of participant-reported clinical history obtained from a screening survey and a study questionnaire. ImmuneRACE Cohort 3 recovered participants were defined by two consecutive negative NP/OP PCR tests, healthcare professional clearance, or symptom resolution. In the prospective study, whole blood, serum and a nasopharyngeal or oropharyngeal swab were collected from each participant by mobile phlebotomists. Prospective study participants could optionally give additional blood draws and questionnaires over an approximately 2-month period. Prospective study blood samples were shipped either frozen or at room temperature before DNA extraction.

This clone has a handful of counts. Its antigen is still unknown. The input lacks base qualities; no much larger clone sits a single base away. TCRbeta CDR3 regions were amplified from genomic DNA using the immunoSEQ Assay, a bias-controlled multiplex PCR. In the original analysis: The number of nucleated cells in each sample was estimated from the amplification of reference gene primers within the assay. To quantify the absolute abundance of each unique TCRbeta CDR3 rearrangement, sequence reads were collapsed and filtered. For each sample, productive Simpson clonality was calculated by taking the square root of Simpson's diversity index across productive rearrangements. As stored in TCRdb, this immuneACCESS dataset retains in-frame rearrangements with V and J assigned. A fraction of the clones does not appear; measured against another copy, unresolved V genes explain less than half of the discrepancy, and the remainder lacks a known reason. That table supplies the V and J calls and clone size; D and trimming were determined from the DNA. The sample table shows 200,000 to 250,000 clones, and about 80% are seen once. In total, the top ten clones hold over 12% of the sample.

The chain was built from TRBV3-1 (or the pseudogene TRBV3-2) and TRBJ1-1, and the D gene may be TRBD1, 5 bases matching. Sample: PBMCs or T cells enriched from blood (not recorded which). The receptor was derived from a man aged 40-50 years who had recovered from COVID-19. The bases read TGTGCCAGCAGCCAAGGGGGGACTCAGTACACTGAAGCTTTCTTT. Its protein is CASSQGGTQYTEAFF.